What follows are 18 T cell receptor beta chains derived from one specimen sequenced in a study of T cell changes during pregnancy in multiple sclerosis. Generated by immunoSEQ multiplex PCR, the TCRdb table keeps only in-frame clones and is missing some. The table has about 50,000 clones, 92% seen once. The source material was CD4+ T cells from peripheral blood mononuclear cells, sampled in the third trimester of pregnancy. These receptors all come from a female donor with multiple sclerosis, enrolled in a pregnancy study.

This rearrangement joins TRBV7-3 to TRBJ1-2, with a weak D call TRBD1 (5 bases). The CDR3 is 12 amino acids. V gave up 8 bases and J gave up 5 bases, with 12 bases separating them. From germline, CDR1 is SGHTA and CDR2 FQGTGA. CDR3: CASWQGTYGYTF. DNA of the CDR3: TGTGCCAGCTGGCAGGGAACTTATGGCTACACCTTC.

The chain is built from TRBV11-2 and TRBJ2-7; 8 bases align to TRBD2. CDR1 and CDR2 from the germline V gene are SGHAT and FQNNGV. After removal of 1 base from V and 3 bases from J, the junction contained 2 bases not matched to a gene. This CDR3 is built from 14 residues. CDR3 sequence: CASSLAGGLYEQYF. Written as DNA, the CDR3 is TGTGCCAGCAGCTTAGCGGGGGGGCTCTACGAGCAGTACTTC.

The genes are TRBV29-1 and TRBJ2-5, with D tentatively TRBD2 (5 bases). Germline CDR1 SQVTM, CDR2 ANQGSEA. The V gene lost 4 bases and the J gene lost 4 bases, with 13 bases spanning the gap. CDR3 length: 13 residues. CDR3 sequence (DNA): TGCAGCGTTGCGGCGGGTAGCGTAGAGACCCAGTACTTC. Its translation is CSVAAGSVETQYF. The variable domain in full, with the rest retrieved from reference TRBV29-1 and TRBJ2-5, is SAVISQKPSRDICQRGTSLTIQCQVDSQVTMMFWYRQQPGQSLTLIATANQGSEATYESGFVIDKFPISRPNLTFSTLTVSNMSPEDSSIYLCSVAAGSVETQYFGPGTRLLVL.

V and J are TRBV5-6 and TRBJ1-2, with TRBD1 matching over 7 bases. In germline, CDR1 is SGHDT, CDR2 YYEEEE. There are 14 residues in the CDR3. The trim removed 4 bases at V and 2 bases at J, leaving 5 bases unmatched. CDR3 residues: CASSPRTGNYGYTF. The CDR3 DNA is TGTGCCAGCAGCCCGAGGACAGGCAACTATGGCTACACCTTC.

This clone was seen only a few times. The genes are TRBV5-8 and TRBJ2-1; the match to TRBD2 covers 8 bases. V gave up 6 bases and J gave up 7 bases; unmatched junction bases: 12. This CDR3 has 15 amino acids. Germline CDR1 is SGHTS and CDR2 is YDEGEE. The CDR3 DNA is TGTGCCAGCACTCCGGGAGGCGGGGGGCGTAATGAGCAGTTCTTC. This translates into CASTPGGGGRNEQFF.

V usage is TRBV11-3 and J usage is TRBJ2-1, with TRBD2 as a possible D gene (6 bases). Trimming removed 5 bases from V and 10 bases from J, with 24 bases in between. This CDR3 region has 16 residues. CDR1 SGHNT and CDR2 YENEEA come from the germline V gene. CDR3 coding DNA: TGTGCCAGCAGCACGACGGCGGGGCTAGCAGGTCGGGAGCAGTTCTTC. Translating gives CASSTTAGLAGREQFF. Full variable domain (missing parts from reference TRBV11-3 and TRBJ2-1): EAGVVQSPRYKIIEKKQPVAFWCNPISGHNTLYWYLQNLGQGPELLIRYENEEAVDDSQLPKDRFSAERLKGVDSTLKIQPAELGDSAVYLCASSTTAGLAGREQFFGPGTRLTVL.

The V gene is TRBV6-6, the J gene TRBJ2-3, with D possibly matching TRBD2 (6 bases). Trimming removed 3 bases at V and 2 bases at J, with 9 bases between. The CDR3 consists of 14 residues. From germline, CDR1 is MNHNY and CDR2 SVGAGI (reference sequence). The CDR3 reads CASSYAGFTDTQYF. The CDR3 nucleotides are TGTGCCAGCAGTTATGCGGGATTCACAGATACGCAGTATTTT.

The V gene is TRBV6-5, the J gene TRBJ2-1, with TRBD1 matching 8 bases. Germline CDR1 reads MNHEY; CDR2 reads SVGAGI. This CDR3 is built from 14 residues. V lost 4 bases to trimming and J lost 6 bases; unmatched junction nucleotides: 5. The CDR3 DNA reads TGTGCCAGCAGTTTCGGGACAGGTGGCAATGAGCAGTTCTTC. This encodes CASSFGTGGNEQFF.

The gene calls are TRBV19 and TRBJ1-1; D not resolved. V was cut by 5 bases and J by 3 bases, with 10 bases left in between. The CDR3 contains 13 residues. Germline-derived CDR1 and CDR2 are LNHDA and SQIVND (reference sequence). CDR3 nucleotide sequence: TGTGCCAGTAGTCTGGCAGGCTACACTGAAGCTTTCTTT. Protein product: CASSLAGYTEAFF. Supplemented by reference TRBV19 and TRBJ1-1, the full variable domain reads DGGITQSPKYLFRKEGQNVTLSCEQNLNHDAMYWYRQDPGQGLRLIYYSQIVNDFQKGDIAEGYSVSREKKESFPLTVTSAQKNPTAFYLCASSLAGYTEAFFGQGTRLTVV.

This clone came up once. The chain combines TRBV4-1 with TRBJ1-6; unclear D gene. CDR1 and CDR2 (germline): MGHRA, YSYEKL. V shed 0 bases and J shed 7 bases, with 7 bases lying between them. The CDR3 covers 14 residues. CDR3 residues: CASSQDQANSPLHF. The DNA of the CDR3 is TGCGCCAGCAGCCAAGATCAAGCAAATTCACCCCTCCACTTT.

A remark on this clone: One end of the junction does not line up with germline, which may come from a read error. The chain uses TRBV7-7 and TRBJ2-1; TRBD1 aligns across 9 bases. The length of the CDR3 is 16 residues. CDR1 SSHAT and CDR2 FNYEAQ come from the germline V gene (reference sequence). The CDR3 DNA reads TGTGCTAGCAGCTTAGCAACAGGGGGCCGCAACAATGAGCAGTTCTTC. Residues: CASSLATGGRNNEQFF.

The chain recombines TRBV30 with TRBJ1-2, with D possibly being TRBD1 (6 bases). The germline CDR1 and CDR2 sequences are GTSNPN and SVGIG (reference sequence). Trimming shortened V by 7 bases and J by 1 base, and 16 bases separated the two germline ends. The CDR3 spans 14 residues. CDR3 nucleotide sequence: TGTGCCTCTCCCGAGGGGGGGGGTAACTATGGCTACACCTTC. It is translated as CASPEGGGNYGYTF.

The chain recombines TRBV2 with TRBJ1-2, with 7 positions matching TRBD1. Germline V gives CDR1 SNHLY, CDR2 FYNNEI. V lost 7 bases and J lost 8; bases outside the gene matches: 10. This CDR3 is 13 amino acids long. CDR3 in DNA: TGTGCCAGCATTCGCGGACAGGAAGGGGGCTACACCTTC. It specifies CASIRGQEGGYTF.

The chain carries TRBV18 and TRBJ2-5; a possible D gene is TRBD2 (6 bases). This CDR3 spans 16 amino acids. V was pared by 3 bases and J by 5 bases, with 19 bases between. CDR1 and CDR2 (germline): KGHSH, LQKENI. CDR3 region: CASSPPHGGTSETQYF. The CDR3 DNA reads TGTGCCAGCTCACCGCCGCACGGGGGTACGTCGGAGACCCAGTACTTC.

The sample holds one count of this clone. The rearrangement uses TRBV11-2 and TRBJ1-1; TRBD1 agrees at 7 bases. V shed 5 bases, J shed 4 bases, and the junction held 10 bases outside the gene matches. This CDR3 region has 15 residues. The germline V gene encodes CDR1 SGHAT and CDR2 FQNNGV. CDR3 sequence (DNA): TGTGCCAGCAGCCTAACCAGGGGGGCAGGCACTGAAGCTTTCTTT. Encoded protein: CASSLTRGAGTEAFF.

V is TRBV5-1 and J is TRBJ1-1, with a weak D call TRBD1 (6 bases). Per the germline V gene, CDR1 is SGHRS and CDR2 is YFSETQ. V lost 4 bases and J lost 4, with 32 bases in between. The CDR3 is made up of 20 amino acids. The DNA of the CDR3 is TGCGCCAGCAGCCCGCGTAGATTGCACAGGGAGGGGAGGGAAGGCACTGAAGCTTTCTTT. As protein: CASSPRRLHREGREGTEAFF.

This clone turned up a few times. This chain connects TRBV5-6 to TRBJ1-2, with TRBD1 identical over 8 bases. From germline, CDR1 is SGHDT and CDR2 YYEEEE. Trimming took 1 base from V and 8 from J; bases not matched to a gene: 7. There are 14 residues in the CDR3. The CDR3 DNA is TGTGCCAGCAGCTTGTTACGACAGGGGAGCGGCTACACCTTC. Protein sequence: CASSLLRQGSGYTF.

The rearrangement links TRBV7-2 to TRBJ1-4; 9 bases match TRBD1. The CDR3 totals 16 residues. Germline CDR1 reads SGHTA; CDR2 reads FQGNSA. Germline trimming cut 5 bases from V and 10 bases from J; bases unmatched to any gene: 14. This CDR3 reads CASSLGQGRGRGKLFF. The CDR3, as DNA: TGTGCCAGCAGCCTTGGACAGGGGAGGGGAAGGGGAAAACTGTTTTTT.